The T cell receptor (beta chain) under discussion was sequenced for a study of patients and donors after allogeneic stem cell transplantation. Each CDR3 protein gets one entry after TCRdb re-called the RT-PCR reads with MiXCR. The data hold about 410,000 distinct CDR3 sequences, with 16% observed a single time. V lost 6 bases and J 5 bases, leaving 10 bases between the germline ends. The CDR3 extends over 12 amino acids. In this sample, this clonotype turned up once. Material: blood, either unsorted or a sorted T cell fraction (not recorded which). The rearrangement uses TRBV12-3 or TRBV12-4 and TRBJ1-1; D not certain. This sequence was found in a human donor who was either an allogeneic HSCT recipient or a stem cell or donor lymphocyte infusion donor (not recorded which). It is not recorded whose cells these are; they may come from a transplant donor. The chain's CDR3 is CASRYSLTEAFF. The CDR3, as DNA: TGTGCCAGCAGGTACAGTTTGACTGAAGCTTTCTTT.